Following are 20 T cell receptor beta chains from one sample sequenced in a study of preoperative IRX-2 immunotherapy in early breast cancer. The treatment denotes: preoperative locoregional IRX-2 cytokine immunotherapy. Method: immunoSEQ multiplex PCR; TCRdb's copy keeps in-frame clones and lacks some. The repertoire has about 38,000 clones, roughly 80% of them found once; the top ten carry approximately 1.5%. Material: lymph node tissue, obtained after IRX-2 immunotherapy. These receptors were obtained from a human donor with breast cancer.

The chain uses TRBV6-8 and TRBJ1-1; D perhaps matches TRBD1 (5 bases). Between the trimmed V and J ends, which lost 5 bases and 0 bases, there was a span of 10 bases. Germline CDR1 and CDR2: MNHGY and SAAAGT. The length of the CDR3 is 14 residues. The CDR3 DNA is TGTGCCAGCAGTGGGTGGGGCGTGAACACTGAAGCTTTCTTT. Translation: CASSGWGVNTEAFF.

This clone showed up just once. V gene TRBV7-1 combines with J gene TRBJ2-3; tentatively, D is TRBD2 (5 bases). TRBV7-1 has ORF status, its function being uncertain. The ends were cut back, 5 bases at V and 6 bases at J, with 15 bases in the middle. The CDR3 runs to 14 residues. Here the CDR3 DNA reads TGTGCCAGCAGCCTGAGGGATCCCCCGGATACGCAGTATTTT. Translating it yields CASSLRDPPDTQYF.

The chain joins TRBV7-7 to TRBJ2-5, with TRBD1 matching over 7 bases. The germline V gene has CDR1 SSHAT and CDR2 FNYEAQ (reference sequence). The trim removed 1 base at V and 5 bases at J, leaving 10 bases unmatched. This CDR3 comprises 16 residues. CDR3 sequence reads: CASSLGNRGVGETQYF. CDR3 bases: TGTGCCAGCAGCTTAGGAAACAGGGGAGTTGGGGAGACCCAGTACTTC.

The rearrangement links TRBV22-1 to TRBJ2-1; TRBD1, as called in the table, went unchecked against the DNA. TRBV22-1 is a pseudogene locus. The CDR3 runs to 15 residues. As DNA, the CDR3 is TGTGCCAGCAGTGAGACAGGGGGAGGGCACAATGAGCAGTTCTTC. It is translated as CASSETGGGHNEQFF.

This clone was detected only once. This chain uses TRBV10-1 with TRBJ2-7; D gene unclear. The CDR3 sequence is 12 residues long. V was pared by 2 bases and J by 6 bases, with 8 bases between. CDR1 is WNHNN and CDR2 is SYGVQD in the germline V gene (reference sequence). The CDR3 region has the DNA TGCGCCAGCAGTGAGCCGTCGGGCGAGCAGTACTTC. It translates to CASSEPSGEQYF.

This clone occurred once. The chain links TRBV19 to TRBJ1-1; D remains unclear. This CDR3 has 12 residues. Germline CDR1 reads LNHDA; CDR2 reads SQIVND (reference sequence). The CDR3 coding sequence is TGTGCAACGAAGGTGGGGAACACTGAAGCTTTCTTT. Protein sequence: CATKVGNTEAFF.

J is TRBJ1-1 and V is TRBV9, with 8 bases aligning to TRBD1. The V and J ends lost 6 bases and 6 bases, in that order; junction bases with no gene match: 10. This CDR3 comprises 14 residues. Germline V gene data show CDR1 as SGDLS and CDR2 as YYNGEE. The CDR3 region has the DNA TGTGCCAGCATATATCGTCAGGGGGCGGCTGAAGCTTTCTTT. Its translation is CASIYRQGAAEAFF. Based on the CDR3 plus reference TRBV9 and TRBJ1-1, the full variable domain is DSGVTQTPKHLITATGQRVTLRCSPRSGDLSVYWYQQSLDQGLQFLIQYYNGEERAKGNILERFSAQQFPDLHSELNLSSLELGDSALYFCASIYRQGAAEAFFGQGTRLTVV.

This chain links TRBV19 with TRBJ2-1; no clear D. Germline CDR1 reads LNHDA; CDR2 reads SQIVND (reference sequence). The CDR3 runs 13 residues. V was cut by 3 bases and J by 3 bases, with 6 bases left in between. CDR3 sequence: CASSIRYYNEQFF. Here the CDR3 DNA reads TGTGCCAGTAGTATCAGGTACTACAATGAGCAGTTCTTC. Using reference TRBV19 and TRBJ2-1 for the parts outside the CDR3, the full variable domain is DGGITQSPKYLFRKEGQNVTLSCEQNLNHDAMYWYRQDPGQGLRLIYYSQIVNDFQKGDIAEGYSVSREKKESFPLTVTSAQKNPTAFYLCASSIRYYNEQFFGPGTRLTVL.

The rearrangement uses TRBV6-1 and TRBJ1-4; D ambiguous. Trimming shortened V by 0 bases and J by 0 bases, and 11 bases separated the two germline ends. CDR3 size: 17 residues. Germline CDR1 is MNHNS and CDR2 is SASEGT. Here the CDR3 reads CASSEAWEKPTNEKLFF. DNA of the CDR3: TGTGCCAGCAGTGAAGCGTGGGAGAAGCCAACTAATGAAAAACTGTTTTTT.

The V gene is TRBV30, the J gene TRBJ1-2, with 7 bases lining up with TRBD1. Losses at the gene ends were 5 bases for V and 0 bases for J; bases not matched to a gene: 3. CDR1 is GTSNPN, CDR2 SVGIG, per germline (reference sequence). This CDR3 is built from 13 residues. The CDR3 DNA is TGTGCCTGGTACGACAGGGCTAACTATGGCTACACCTTC. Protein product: CAWYDRANYGYTF.

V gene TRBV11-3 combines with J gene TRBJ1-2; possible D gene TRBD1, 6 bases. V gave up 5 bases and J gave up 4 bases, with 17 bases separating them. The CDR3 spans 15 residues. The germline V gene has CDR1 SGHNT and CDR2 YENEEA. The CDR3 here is CASSRFLTGFYGYTF. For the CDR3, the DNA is TGTGCCAGCAGCCGCTTTCTCACAGGGTTCTATGGCTACACCTTC. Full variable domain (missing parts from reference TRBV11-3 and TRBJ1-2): EAGVVQSPRYKIIEKKQPVAFWCNPISGHNTLYWYLQNLGQGPELLIRYENEEAVDDSQLPKDRFSAERLKGVDSTLKIQPAELGDSAVYLCASSRFLTGFYGYTFGSGTRLTVV.

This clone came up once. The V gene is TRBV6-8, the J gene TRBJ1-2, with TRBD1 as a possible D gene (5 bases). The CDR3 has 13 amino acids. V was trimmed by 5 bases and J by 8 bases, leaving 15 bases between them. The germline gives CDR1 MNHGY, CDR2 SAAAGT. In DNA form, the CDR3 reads TGTGCCAGCAGTGGGGGGGAATCCTCGGGCTACACCTTC. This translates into CASSGGESSGYTF.

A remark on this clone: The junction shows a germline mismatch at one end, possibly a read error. The CDR3 region is CTSSRGGRETQYF. The CDR3 nucleotides read TGTACCAGCAGCAGAGGGGGCCGGGAGACCCAGTACTTC. This chain connects TRBV6-7 to TRBJ2-5, with 7 bases lining up with TRBD1. TRBV6-7 belongs to the ORF category, with a function that is uncertain. CDR3 length: 13 amino acids.

CDR3 DNA: TGTGCCAGTAGTAACCCTCGGACAGGGGCAGAGACCCAGTACTTC. Residues: CASSNPRTGAETQYF. The chain links TRBV19 to TRBJ2-5; 9 nucleotides agree with TRBD1. Germline CDR1 and CDR2: LNHDA and SQIVND (reference sequence). The CDR3 length is 15 residues. Germline trimming cut 4 bases from V and 4 bases from J; bases unmatched to any gene: 7.

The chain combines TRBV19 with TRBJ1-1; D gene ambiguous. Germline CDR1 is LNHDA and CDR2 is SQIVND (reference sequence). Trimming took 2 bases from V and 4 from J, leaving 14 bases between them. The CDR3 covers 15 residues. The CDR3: CASSILPEGGTEAFF. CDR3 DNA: TGTGCCAGTAGTATACTACCCGAGGGAGGCACTGAAGCTTTCTTT. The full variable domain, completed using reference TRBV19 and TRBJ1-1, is DGGITQSPKYLFRKEGQNVTLSCEQNLNHDAMYWYRQDPGQGLRLIYYSQIVNDFQKGDIAEGYSVSREKKESFPLTVTSAQKNPTAFYLCASSILPEGGTEAFFGQGTRLTVV.

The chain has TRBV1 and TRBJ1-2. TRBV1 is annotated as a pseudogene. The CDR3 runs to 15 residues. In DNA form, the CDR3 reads TGCGCCAGCAGCCAGGATAGGATTTCCAACTATGGCTACACCTTC. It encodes CASSQDRISNYGYTF.

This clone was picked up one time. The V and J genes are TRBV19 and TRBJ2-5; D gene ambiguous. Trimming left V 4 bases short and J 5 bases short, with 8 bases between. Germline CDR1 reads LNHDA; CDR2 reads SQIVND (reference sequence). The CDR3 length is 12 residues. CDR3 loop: CASSTQSETQYF. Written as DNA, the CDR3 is TGTGCCAGTAGTACTCAGTCCGAGACCCAGTACTTC.

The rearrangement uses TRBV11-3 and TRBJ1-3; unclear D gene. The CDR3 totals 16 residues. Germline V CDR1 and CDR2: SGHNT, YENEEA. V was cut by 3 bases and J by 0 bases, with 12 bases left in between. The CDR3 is CASSLFPSSSGNTIYF. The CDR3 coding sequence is TGTGCCAGCAGCTTGTTTCCGAGTTCCTCTGGAAACACCATATATTTT.

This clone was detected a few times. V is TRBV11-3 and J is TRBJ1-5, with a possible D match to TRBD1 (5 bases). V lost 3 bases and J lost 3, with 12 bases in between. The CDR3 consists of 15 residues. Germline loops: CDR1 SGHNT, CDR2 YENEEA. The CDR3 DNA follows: TGTGCCAGCAGCTTTTATGGCAGGGCCAATCAGCCCCAGCATTTT. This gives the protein CASSFYGRANQPQHF.

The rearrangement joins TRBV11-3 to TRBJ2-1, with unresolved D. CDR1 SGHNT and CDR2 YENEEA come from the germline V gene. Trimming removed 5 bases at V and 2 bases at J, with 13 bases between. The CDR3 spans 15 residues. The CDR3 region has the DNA TGTGCCAGCAGCCCTCCAACCGGTCCCTACAATGAGCAGTTCTTC. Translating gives CASSPPTGPYNEQFF.